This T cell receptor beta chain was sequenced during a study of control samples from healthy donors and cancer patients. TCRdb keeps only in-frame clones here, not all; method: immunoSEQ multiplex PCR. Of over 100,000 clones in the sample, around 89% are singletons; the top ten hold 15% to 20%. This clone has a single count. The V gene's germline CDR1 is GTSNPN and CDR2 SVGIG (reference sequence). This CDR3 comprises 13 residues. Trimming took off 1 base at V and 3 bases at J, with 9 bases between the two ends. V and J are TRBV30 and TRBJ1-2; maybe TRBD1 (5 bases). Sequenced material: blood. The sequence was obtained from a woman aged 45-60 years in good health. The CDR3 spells CAWSAQGHYGYTF. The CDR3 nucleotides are TGTGCCTGGAGTGCCCAGGGACACTATGGCTACACCTTC.